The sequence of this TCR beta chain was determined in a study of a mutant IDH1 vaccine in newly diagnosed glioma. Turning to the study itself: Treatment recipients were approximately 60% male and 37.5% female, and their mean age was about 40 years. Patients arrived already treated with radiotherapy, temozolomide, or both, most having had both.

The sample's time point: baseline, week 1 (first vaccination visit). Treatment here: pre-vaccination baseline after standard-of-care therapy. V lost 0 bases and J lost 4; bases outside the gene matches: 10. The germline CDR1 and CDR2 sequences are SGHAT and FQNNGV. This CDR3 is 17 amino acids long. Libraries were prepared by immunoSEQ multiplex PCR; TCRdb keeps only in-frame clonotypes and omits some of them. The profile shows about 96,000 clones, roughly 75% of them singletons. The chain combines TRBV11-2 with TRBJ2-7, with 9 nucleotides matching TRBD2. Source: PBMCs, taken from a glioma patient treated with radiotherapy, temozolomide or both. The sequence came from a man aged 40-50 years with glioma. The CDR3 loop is CASSLDSESSGDYEQYF. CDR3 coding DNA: TGTGCCAGCAGCTTAGATTCGGAGTCTAGCGGGGATTACGAGCAGTACTTC. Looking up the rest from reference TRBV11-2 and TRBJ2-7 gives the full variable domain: EAGVAQSPRYKIIEKRQSVAFWCNPISGHATLYWYQQILGQGPKLLIQFQNNGVVDDSQLPKDRFSAERLKGVDSTLKIQPAKLEDSAVYLCASSLDSESSGDYEQYFGPGTRLTVT.